This TCR beta chain is from a study of cytomegalovirus exposure and HLA in healthy donors. Study-wide findings and caveats: The majority of CMV-associated TCR beta chains were reported as apparently HLA-restricted in a later analysis. Altogether, 160 or so TCR beta chains were recorded as cytomegalovirus-associated.

Use of 60 Vbeta and 13 Jbeta primers characterized the PCR. Some clones are missing from TCRdb's copy, which holds only in-frame ones; the method was immunoSEQ multiplex PCR. Of roughly 120,000 clones listed, approximately 15% are singletons. Germline CDR1 MDHEN, CDR2 SYDVKM. V lost 5 bases, J lost 7 bases, and 9 bases lay in between. The CDR3 totals 11 residues. This clone was observed a handful of times. What it binds is unknown. V gene TRBV28 combines with J gene TRBJ2-7; the D gene is possibly TRBD2 (5 bases). The source material was PBMCs. The TCR sequence derives from a woman between 18 and 29 years old in good health and CMV-seronegative. The CDR3 region has the DNA TGTGCCAGCAGTCTAGCCAGGGAGCAGTACTTC. Translation gives CASSLAREQYF.